Listed below are T cell receptor beta chains from one sample, sequenced in a study of CD8 T cells in Susac syndrome. TCRdb independently ran MiXCR on the immunoSEQ multiplex PCR reads; one entry per CDR3 protein. The data show roughly 120,000 distinct CDR3 sequences, 90% to 95% seen once. The sequenced material came from CD8+ T cells from PBMCs. The source is a human donor with multiple sclerosis. Each CDR3 is given with its conserved first and last residue. The order of the fields is V gene, D gene, J gene, clone size, CDR3 protein, CDR3 DNA. The D gene is left open where the match is weak. Expanded clones are given a class, and other clones once, few, many or no size at all.

V: TRBV12-3/TRBV12-4; D: .; J: TRBJ1-4; size: once; CDR3: CASSTRNPEKLFF; DNA: TGTGCCAGCAGCACCCGGAACCCGGAAAAACTGTTTTTT
V: TRBV27; D: .; J: TRBJ2-7; size: .; CDR3: CASSLGQGSDEQYF; DNA: TGTGCCAGCAGTTTAGGGCAGGGGAGCGACGAGCAGTACTTC
V: TRBV5-1; D: .; J: TRBJ2-1; size: .; CDR3: CASSLKDGNNEQFF; DNA: TGCGCCAGCAGCTTAAAGGACGGCAACAATGAGCAGTTCTTC
V: TRBV12-3/TRBV12-4; D: .; J: TRBJ2-4; size: .; CDR3: CASSLTPTDPAKNIQYF; DNA: TGTGCCAGCAGTTTAACACCGACCGATCCAGCCAAAAACATTCAGTACTTC
V: TRBV2; D: .; J: TRBJ2-2; size: .; CDR3: CASSHQGEGTGELFF; DNA: TGTGCCAGCAGTCATCAGGGAGAAGGCACCGGGGAGCTGTTTTTT
V: TRBV4-2; D: .; J: TRBJ1-2; size: .; CDR3: CASSQDRQASYGYTF; DNA: TGTGCCAGCAGCCAAGATCGACAGGCCAGCTATGGCTACACCTTC
V: TRBV7-2; D: .; J: TRBJ2-5; size: .; CDR3: CASSSGTTIQETQYF; DNA: TGTGCCAGCAGCTCCGGGACAACCATCCAAGAGACCCAGTACTTC
V: TRBV2; D: TRBD2; J: TRBJ2-1; size: .; CDR3: CASSEDGLAGNLSNEQFF; DNA: TGTGCCAGCAGTGAAGATGGACTAGCGGGAAACCTCTCCAATGAGCAGTTCTTC
V: TRBV5-1; D: .; J: TRBJ2-2; size: .; CDR3: CASSKHRENTGELFF; DNA: TGCGCCAGCAGCAAGCACAGAGAGAACACCGGGGAGCTGTTTTTT
V: TRBV13; D: TRBD1; J: TRBJ2-7; size: few; CDR3: CASSSGQGAAEQYF; DNA: TGTGCCAGCAGCTCCGGACAGGGGGCGGCCGAGCAGTACTTC
V: TRBV12-5; D: TRBD1; J: TRBJ1-1; size: once; CDR3: CASGVGQGGNTEAFF; DNA: TGTGCTAGTGGCGTCGGACAGGGTGGGAACACTGAAGCTTTCTTT
V: TRBV11-2; D: .; J: TRBJ2-3; size: .; CDR3: CASSLPAEDTQYF; DNA: TGTGCCAGCAGCTTACCAGCGGAGGATACGCAGTATTTT
V: TRBV6-5; D: TRBD1; J: TRBJ2-3; size: .; CDR3: CASSLGTGLTDTQYF; DNA: TGTGCCAGCAGTCTTGGGACAGGGTTAACAGATACGCAGTATTTT
V: TRBV7-8; D: TRBD2; J: TRBJ2-3; size: .; CDR3: CASSPQVAGGPQYF; DNA: TGTGCCAGCAGCCCACAGGTAGCGGGAGGGCCGCAGTATTTT
V: TRBV6-5; D: TRBD1; J: TRBJ1-4; size: once; CDR3: CASSYRDRDLEKLFF; DNA: TGTGCCAGCAGTTACCGGGACAGGGATTTGGAAAAACTGTTTTTT
V: TRBV21-1; D: .; J: TRBJ1-5; size: .; CDR3: CASSKEAQVPQHF; DNA: TGTGCCAGCAGCAAAGAGGCCCAGGTTCCCCAGCATTTT
V: TRBV12-3/TRBV12-4; D: .; J: TRBJ1-3; size: .; CDR3: CASSLEGQYSGNTIYF; DNA: TGTGCCAGCAGTTTAGAGGGGCAGTACTCTGGAAACACCATATATTTT
V: TRBV6-5; D: .; J: TRBJ1-1; size: .; CDR3: CASSYPLPNRAPNTEAFF; DNA: TGTGCCAGCAGTTATCCCCTCCCCAACAGGGCCCCGAACACTGAAGCTTTCTTT
V: TRBV5-6; D: TRBD1; J: TRBJ2-2; size: .; CDR3: CASRQGTGELFF; DNA: TGTGCCAGCAGACAGGGGACCGGGGAGCTGTTTTTT
V: TRBV20-1; D: .; J: TRBJ1-1; size: once; CDR3: CSVPGMNTEAFF; DNA: TGCAGTGTGCCGGGGATGAACACTGAAGCTTTCTTT
V: TRBV27; D: .; J: TRBJ1-5; size: .; CDR3: CASSLNRDTQPQHF; DNA: TGTGCCAGCAGTTTAAACCGGGACACTCAGCCCCAGCATTTT
V: TRBV7-9; D: TRBD2; J: TRBJ2-3; size: .; CDR3: CASSPLAGGSDTQYF; DNA: TGTGCCAGCAGCCCGCTAGCGGGAGGGTCAGATACGCAGTATTTT
V: TRBV7-9; D: TRBD2; J: TRBJ2-7; size: .; CDR3: CASSPNAGTSGVPYEQYF; DNA: TGTGCCAGCAGCCCCAACGCCGGGACTAGCGGGGTGCCCTACGAGCAGTACTTC
V: TRBV4-1; D: TRBD2; J: TRBJ2-1; size: .; CDR3: CASSQVREGRSVEQFF; DNA: TGCGCCAGCAGCCAAGTAAGGGAGGGCCGATCGGTAGAGCAGTTCTTC
V: TRBV10-3; D: TRBD1; J: TRBJ2-3; size: .; CDR3: CATKTGSSTDTQYF; DNA: TGTGCCACCAAGACAGGGAGCAGCACAGATACGCAGTATTTT
V: TRBV4-1; D: .; J: TRBJ2-4; size: .; CDR3: CASSQARTAKNIQYF; DNA: TGCGCCAGCAGCCAAGCCCGGACGGCCAAAAACATTCAGTACTTC
V: TRBV7-2; D: .; J: TRBJ1-1; size: .; CDR3: CASSLTRTRTEAFF; DNA: TGTGCCAGCAGCTTAACGCGGACGCGGACTGAAGCTTTCTTT
V: TRBV27; D: TRBD1; J: TRBJ1-2; size: .; CDR3: CASRAGTGPHGYTF; DNA: TGTGCCAGCAGGGCCGGGACAGGGCCCCATGGCTACACCTTC
V: TRBV6-1; D: .; J: TRBJ2-5; size: .; CDR3: CASGPWGSQETQYF; DNA: TGTGCCAGCGGGCCCTGGGGGAGCCAAGAGACCCAGTACTTC
V: TRBV24-1; D: .; J: TRBJ2-2; size: .; CDR3: CATSDLTGRGTGELFF; DNA: TGTGCCACCAGTGATTTGACAGGGCGGGGCACCGGGGAGCTGTTTTTT
V: TRBV12-3/TRBV12-4; D: .; J: TRBJ2-5; size: .; CDR3: CASSWNRSPQETQYF; DNA: TGTGCCAGCAGTTGGAACAGGTCCCCCCAAGAGACCCAGTACTTC
V: TRBV12-5; D: .; J: TRBJ1-1; size: .; CDR3: CASGFTQTRNTEAFF; DNA: TGTGCTAGTGGTTTCACGCAGACAAGGAACACTGAAGCTTTCTTT